The 9 T cell receptor beta chains given below trace back to one sample, sequenced in a study of T cells expressing NK-cell markers. No DNA is given; TCRdb re-called the 5' RACE reads and lists each CDR3 protein once. The data include about 460,000 distinct CDR3 sequences; the top ten clones carry more than 1.4%. Sequences were obtained from blood T cells: a sorted CD56 or NKG2C T cell subset, CD4+ or CD8+ T cells, or bulk PBMC T cells (not recorded which). The receptors originated from a woman aged 45-65 years in good health.

The V gene is TRBV20-1, the J gene TRBJ2-3; TCRdb designates TRBD2, a call that cannot be tested without DNA. This CDR3 region has 15 residues. Germline loops: CDR1 DFQATT, CDR2 SNEGSKA (reference sequence). The CDR3: CSARDLSLAGGRGYF.

V and J are TRBV6-6 and TRBJ2-7; TCRdb names TRBD1, which stays unverified in the absence of DNA. CDR1 and CDR2 from the germline V gene are MNHNY and SVGAGI (reference sequence). The CDR3 totals 14 residues. The CDR3 loop reads CASKKETGTSEQYF.

The chain links TRBV6-1 to TRBJ2-5; TCRdb's D gene call, TRBD2, goes unchecked for lack of DNA. This CDR3 comprises 16 residues. Germline CDR1 is MNHNS and CDR2 is SASEGT. CDR3 protein: CASSDFVGGSQETQYF.

The rearrangement uses TRBV20-1 and TRBJ1-4. The CDR3 consists of 11 residues. In germline, CDR1 is DFQATT, CDR2 SNEGSKA (reference sequence). The CDR3 loop is CSASTNEKLFF.

This chain connects TRBV7-8 to TRBJ2-7; no DNA is available, so the TRBD1 call from TCRdb remains unchecked. The CDR3 has 13 residues. CDR1 is SGHVS and CDR2 is FQNEAQ in the germline V gene. The CDR3 loop is CASSLGGTFEQYF.

This chain joins TRBV9 and TRBJ2-1; TCRdb proposes TRBD1, but this gene call is untestable without DNA. CDR1 is SGDLS and CDR2 is YYNGEE in the germline V gene. This CDR3 region has 15 residues. CDR3 protein: CASSATAPEYNEQFF.

The V call is TRBV5-1, the J call TRBJ2-4; TCRdb's D call of TRBD2 is untestable without DNA. The CDR3 runs 15 residues. The germline V gene has CDR1 SGHRS and CDR2 YFSETQ. The CDR3: CASSLRGLAGDIQYF.

The V gene is TRBV7-9, the J gene TRBJ2-1. The V gene's germline CDR1 is SEHNR and CDR2 FQNEAQ (reference sequence). The CDR3 spans 15 residues. CDR3 residues: CASSPLALANNEQFF.

V is TRBV5-4 and J is TRBJ2-1; TCRdb's D call, TRBD2, is unchecked because there is no DNA. This CDR3 comprises 14 residues. Germline values: CDR1 SGHNT, CDR2 YYREEE (reference sequence). CDR3 loop: CASSGLAGGGEQFF.